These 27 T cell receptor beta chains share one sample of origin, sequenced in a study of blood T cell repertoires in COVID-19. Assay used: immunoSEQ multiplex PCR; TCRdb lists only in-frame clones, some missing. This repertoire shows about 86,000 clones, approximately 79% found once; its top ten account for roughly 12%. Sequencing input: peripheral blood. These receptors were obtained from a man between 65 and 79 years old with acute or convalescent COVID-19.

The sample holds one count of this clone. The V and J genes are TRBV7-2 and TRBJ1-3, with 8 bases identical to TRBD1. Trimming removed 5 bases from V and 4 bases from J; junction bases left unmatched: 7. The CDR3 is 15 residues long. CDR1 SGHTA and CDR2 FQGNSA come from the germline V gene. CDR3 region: CASSAWTGSGNTIYF. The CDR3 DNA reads TGTGCCAGCAGCGCTTGGACAGGGTCCGGAAACACCATATATTTT.

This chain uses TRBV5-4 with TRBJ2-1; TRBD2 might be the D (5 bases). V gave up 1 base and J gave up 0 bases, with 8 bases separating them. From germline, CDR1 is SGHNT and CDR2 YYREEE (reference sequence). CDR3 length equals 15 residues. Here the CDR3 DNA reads TGTGCCAGCAGCTTGCTGGGGAGCTCCTACAATGAGCAGTTCTTC. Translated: CASSLLGSSYNEQFF.

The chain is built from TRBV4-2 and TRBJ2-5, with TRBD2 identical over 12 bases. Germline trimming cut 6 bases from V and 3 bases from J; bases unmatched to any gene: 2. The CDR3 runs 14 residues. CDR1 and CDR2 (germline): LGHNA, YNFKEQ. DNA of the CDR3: TGTGCCAGCAGTTCTAGCGGGGGGGAAGAGACCCAGTACTTC. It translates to CASSSSGGEETQYF.

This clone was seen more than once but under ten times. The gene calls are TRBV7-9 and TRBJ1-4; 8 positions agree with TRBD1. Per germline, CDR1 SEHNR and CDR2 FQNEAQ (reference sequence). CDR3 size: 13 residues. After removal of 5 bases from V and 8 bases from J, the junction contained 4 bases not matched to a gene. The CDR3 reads CASSRGQAEKLFF. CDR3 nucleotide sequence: TGTGCCAGCAGCAGGGGACAGGCGGAAAAACTGTTTTTT.

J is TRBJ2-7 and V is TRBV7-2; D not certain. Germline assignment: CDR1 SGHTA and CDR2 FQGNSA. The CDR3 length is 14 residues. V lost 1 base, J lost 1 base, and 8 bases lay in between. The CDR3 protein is CASSLGSDSYEQYF. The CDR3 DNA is TGTGCCAGCAGCTTAGGTTCAGATTCCTACGAGCAGTACTTC.

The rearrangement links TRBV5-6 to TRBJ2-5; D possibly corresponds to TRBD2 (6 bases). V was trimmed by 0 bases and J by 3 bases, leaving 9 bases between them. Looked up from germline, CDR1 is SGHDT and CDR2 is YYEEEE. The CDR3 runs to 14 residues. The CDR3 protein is CASSLEEGKETQYF. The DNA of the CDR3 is TGTGCCAGCAGCTTGGAGGAGGGGAAAGAGACCCAGTACTTC.

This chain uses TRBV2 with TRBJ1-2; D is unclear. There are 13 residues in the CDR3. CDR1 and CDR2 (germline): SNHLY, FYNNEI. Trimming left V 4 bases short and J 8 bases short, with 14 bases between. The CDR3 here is CASSVWEIKGYTF. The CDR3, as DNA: TGTGCCAGCAGTGTATGGGAGATCAAGGGCTACACCTTC.

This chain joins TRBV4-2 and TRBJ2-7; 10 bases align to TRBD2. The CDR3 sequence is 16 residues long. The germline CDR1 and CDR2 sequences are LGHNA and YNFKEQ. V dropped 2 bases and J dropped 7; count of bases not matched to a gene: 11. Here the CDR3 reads CASSQPLAGGPTEQYF. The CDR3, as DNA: TGTGCCAGCAGCCAACCTTTAGCGGGGGGCCCTACGGAGCAGTACTTC.

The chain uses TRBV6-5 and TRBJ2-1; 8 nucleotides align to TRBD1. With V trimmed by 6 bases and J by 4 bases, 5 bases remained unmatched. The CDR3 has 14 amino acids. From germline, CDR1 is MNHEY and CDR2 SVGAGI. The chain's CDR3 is CASRRQGIYNEQFF. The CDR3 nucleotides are TGTGCCAGCAGAAGACAGGGGATTTACAATGAGCAGTTCTTC.

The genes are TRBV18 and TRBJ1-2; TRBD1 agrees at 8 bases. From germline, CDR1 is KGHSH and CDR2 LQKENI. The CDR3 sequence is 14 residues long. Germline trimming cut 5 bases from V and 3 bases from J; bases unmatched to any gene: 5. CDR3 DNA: TGTGCCAGCTCATTACAGGGGGAGCACTATGGCTACACCTTC. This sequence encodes CASSLQGEHYGYTF.

The CDR3 is CASSIGGGTQYF. CDR3 coding DNA: TGCGCCAGCAGCATCGGGGGGGGGACCCAGTACTTC. The chain carries TRBV4-1 and TRBJ2-5, with TRBD2 matching 8 bases. Germline CDR1 is MGHRA and CDR2 is YSYEKL. This CDR3 comprises 12 residues. Germline trimming cut 5 bases from V and 7 bases from J; bases unmatched to any gene: 3.

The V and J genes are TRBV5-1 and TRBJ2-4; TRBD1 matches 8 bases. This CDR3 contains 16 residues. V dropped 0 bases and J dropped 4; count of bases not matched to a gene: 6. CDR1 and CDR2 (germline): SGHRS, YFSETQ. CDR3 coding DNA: TGCGCCAGCAGCTTGGGATTAGGGACAGGAAAAAACATTCAGTACTTC. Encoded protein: CASSLGLGTGKNIQYF.

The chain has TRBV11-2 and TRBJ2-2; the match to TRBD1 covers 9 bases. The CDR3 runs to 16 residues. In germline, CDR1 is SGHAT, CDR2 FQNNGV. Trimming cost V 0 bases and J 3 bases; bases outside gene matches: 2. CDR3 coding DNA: TGTGCCAGCAGCTTAGAGGGGGACAGGGACACCGGGGAGCTGTTTTTT. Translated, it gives CASSLEGDRDTGELFF. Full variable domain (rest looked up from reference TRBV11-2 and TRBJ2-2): EAGVAQSPRYKIIEKRQSVAFWCNPISGHATLYWYQQILGQGPKLLIQFQNNGVVDDSQLPKDRFSAERLKGVDSTLKIQPAKLEDSAVYLCASSLEGDRDTGELFFGEGSRLTVL.

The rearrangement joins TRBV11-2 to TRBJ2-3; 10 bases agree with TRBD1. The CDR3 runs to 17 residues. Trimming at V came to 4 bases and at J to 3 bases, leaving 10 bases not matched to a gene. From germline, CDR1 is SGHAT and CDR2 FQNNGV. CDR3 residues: CASSSDRGRIWTDTQYF. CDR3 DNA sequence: TGTGCCAGCAGCTCAGACAGGGGGCGAATATGGACAGATACGCAGTATTTT.

The CDR3 DNA reads as TGTGCCAGCAGCCCCATACCGGCCAGGTCGTCGGAAAAACTGTTTTTT. Residues: CASSPIPARSSEKLFF. J is TRBJ1-4 and V is TRBV5-5; D is unclear. Germline-derived CDR1 and CDR2 are SGHKS and YYEKEE (reference sequence). Trimming took off 4 bases at V and 8 bases at J, with 21 bases between the two ends. The CDR3 totals 16 residues.

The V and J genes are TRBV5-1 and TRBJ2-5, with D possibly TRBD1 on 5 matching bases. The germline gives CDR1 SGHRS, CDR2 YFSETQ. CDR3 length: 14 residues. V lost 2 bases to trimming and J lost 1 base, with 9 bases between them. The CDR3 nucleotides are TGCGCCAGCAGCTTCCGACAGCCCCAAGAGACCCAGTACTTC. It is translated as CASSFRQPQETQYF.

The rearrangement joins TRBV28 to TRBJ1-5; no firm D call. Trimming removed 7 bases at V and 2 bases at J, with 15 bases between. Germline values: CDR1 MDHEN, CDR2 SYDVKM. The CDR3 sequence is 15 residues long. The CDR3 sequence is CASTREPRGNQPQHF. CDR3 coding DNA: TGTGCCAGCACCCGGGAGCCACGGGGCAATCAGCCCCAGCATTTT.

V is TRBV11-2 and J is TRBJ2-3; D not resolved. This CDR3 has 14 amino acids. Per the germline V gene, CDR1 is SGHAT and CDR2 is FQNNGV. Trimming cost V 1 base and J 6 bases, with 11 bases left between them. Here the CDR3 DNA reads TGTGCCAGCAGCTTAGTAGGCGGCCCGGATACGCAGTATTTT. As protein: CASSLVGGPDTQYF.

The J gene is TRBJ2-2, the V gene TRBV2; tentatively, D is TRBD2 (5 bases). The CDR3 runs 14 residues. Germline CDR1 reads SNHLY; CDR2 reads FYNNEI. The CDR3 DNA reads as TGTGCGTGTCTTAGGCGGGTGAACACCGGGGAGCTGTTTTTT. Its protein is CACLRRVNTGELFF. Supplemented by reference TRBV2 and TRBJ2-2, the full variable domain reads EPEVTQTPSHQVTQMGQEVILRCVPISNHLYFYWYRQILGQKVEFLVSFYNNEISEKSEIFDDQFSVERPDGSNFTLKIRSTKLEDSAMYFCACLRRVNTGELFFGEGSRLTVL.

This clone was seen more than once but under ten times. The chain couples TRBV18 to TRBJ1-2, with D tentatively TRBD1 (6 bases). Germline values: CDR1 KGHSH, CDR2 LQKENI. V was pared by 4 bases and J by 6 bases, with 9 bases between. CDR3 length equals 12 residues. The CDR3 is CASSLSGDGYTF. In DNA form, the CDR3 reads TGTGCCAGCTCACTCTCAGGGGATGGCTACACCTTC.

This CDR3 is CASSLTVDGYTF. The CDR3 DNA reads as TGTGCCAGCAGCTTAACGGTTGATGGCTACACCTTC. J is TRBJ1-2 and V is TRBV7-9, with no clear D. Germline V lookup: CDR1 SEHNR, CDR2 FQNEAQ (reference sequence). This CDR3 has 12 residues. Trimming left V 2 bases short and J 6 bases short, with 7 bases between.

CDR3 amino acids: CASSEELLIGQATDTQYF. CDR3 nucleotides: TGTGCCAGCAGTGAAGAGTTATTAATAGGACAGGCCACAGATACGCAGTATTTT. The chain joins TRBV6-1 to TRBJ2-3, with 7 bases lining up with TRBD1. This CDR3 has 18 amino acids. V was clipped by 1 base and J by 2 bases; unmatched bases: 12. CDR1 MNHNS and CDR2 SASEGT come from the germline V gene.

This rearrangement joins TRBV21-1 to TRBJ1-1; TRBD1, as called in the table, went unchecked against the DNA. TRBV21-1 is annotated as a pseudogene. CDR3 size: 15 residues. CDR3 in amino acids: CASSPRQGRSTEAFF. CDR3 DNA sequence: TGTGCCAGCAGCCCGCGACAGGGCCGGAGCACTGAAGCTTTCTTT.

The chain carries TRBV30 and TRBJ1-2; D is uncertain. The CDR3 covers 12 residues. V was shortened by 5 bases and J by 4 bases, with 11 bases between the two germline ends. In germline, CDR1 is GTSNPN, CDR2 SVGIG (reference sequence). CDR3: CAWDTQGYGYTF. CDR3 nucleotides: TGTGCCTGGGACACACAAGGCTATGGCTACACCTTC.

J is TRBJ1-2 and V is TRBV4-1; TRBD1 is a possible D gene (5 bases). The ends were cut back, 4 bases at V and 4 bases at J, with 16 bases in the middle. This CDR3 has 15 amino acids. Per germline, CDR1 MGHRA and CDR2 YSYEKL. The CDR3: CASSPSSQGSYGYTF. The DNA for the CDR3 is TGCGCCAGCAGCCCAAGCTCTCAGGGTTCCTATGGCTACACCTTC.

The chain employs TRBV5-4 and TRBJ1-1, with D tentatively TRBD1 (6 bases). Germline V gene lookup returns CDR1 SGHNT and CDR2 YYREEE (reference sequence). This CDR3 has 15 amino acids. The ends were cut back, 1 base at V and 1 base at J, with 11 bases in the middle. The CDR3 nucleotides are TGTGCCAGCAGCTTGCTGACAGGAGCGAACACTGAAGCTTTCTTT. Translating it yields CASSLLTGANTEAFF.

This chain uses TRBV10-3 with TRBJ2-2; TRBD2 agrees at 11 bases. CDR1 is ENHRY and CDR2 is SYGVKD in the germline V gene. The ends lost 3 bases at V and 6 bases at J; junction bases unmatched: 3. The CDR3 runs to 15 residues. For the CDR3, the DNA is TGTGCCATCAGTGATAGCGGGGGGGCATCCGGGGAGCTGTTTTTT. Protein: CAISDSGGASGELFF.